The clone carrying this T cell receptor beta chain was seen only a few times. Antigen specificity is unknown. The sample originates from a study of early T cells in non-severe SARS-CoV-2 infection. Study in general: From unsorted whole blood, bulk RNA was sequenced, and the chains remained unpaired. Points from the study as a whole: Private and CD4 specificities were missed by VDJdb matching, skewed to anti-spike CD8.

cDNA molecules, individually, were tagged with unique molecular identifiers. One entry per CDR3 protein results from TCRdb running MiXCR on the 5' RACE reads. The table records more than 65,000 distinct CDR3 sequences, over 10% of them present only once. The length of the CDR3 is 13 residues. The germline gives CDR1 MDHEN, CDR2 SYDVKM. With 6 bases removed from V and 0 bases from J, the gap between germline ends came to 6 bases. Sequenced input: whole blood. This receptor was identified in an adult who was a healthcare worker with PCR-confirmed SARS-CoV-2 infection or an uninfected control (not recorded which). The rearrangement joins TRBV28 to TRBJ1-3; D uncertain. The CDR3 loop reads CASRGSSGNTIYF. The CDR3 DNA follows: TGTGCCAGCAGGGGCAGCTCTGGAAACACCATATATTTT.